This T cell receptor beta chain was identified in a study of PD-1 blockade in mismatch repair-deficient tumors. The V end lost 3 bases, the J end lost 7 bases, and 6 bases lay between the germline ends. The CDR3 sequence is 11 residues long. Per germline, CDR1 SGHNT and CDR2 YYREEE (reference sequence). Comments on this clone: Its specificity is unknown.

Sequencing used immunoSEQ multiplex PCR; TCRdb keeps in-frame clones, though not all of them. The sample yields roughly 84,000 clones, over 70% seen once. Regarding the study as a whole: Tumor-resident clones, often undetectable pretreatment in blood, expanded then contracted after pembrolizumab.

Three pembrolizumab responders had their TCRs sequenced. The chain combines TRBV5-4 with TRBJ2-3; no firm D call. Sequencing used peripheral blood, obtained 12 weeks after starting pembrolizumab. This TCR came from an adult with mismatch repair-deficient cancer. The CDR3 spells CASSSTHTQYF. DNA of the CDR3: TGTGCCAGCAGCTCGACACATACGCAGTATTTT. Based on the CDR3 plus reference TRBV5-4 and TRBJ2-3, the full variable domain is ETGVTQSPTHLIKTRGQQVTLRCSSQSGHNTVSWYQQALGQGPQFIFQYYREEENGRGNFPPRFSGLQFPNYSSELNVNALELDDSALYLCASSSTHTQYFGPGTRLTVL.